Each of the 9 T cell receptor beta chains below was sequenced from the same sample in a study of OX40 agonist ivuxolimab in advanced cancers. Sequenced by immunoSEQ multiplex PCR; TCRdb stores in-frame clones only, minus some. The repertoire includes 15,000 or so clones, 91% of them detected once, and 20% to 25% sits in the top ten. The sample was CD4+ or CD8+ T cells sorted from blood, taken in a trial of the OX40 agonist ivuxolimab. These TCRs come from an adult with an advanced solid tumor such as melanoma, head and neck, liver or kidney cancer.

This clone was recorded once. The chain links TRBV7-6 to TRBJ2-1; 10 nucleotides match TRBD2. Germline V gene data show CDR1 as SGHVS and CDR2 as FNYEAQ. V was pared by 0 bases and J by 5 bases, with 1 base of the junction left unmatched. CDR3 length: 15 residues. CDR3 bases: TGTGCCAGCAGCTTAGCAGCGGGAGGGGACAATGAGCAGTTCTTC. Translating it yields CASSLAAGGDNEQFF. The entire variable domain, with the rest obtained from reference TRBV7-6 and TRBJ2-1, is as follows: GAGVSQSPRYKVTKRGQDVALRCDPISGHVSLYWYRQALGQGPEFLTYFNYEAQQDKSGLPNDRFSAERPEGSISTLTIQRTEQRDSAMYRCASSLAAGGDNEQFFGPGTRLTVL.

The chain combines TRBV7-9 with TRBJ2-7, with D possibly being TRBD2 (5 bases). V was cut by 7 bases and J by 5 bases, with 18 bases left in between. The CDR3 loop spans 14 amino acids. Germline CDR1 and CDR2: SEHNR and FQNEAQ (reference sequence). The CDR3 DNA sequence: TGTGCCAGCATTGCCGACATCGGGGTTCACGAGCAGTACTTC. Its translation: CASIADIGVHEQYF.

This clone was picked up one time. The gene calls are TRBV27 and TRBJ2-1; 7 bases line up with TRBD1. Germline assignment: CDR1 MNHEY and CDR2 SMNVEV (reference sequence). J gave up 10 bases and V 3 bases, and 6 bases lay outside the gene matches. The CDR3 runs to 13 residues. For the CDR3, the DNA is TGTGCCAGCAGTTTCCAAACGACAGGGGAGCAGTTCTTC. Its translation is CASSFQTTGEQFF.

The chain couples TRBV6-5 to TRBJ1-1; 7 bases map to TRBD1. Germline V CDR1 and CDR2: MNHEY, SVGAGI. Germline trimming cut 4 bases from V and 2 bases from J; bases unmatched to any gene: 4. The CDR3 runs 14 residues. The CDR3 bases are TGTGCCAGCAGTTGGGACAGCTCAAACACTGAAGCTTTCTTT. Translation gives CASSWDSSNTEAFF.

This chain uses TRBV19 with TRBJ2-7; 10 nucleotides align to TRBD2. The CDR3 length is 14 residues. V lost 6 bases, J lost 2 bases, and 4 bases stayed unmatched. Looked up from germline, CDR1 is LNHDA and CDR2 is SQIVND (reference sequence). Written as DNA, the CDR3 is TGTGCCAGTAGGGAGCTAGCGGGAGCCTACGAGCAGTACTTC. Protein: CASRELAGAYEQYF. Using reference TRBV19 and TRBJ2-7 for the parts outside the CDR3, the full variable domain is DGGITQSPKYLFRKEGQNVTLSCEQNLNHDAMYWYRQDPGQGLRLIYYSQIVNDFQKGDIAEGYSVSREKKESFPLTVTSAQKNPTAFYLCASRELAGAYEQYFGPGTRLTVT.

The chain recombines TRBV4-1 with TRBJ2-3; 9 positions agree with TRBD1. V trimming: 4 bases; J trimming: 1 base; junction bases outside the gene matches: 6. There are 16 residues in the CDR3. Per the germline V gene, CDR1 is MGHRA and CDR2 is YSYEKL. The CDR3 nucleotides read TGCGCCAGCAGCCCTCCGGGACAGGGAGGCACAGATACGCAGTATTTT. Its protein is CASSPPGQGGTDTQYF.

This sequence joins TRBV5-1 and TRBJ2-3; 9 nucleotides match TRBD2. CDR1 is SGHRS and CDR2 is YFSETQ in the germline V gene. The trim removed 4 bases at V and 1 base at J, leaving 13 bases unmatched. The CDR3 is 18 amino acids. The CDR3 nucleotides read TGCGCCAGCAGCCTGGGGAGTCTAGCGGGACTCCGCACAGATACGCAGTATTTT. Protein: CASSLGSLAGLRTDTQYF.

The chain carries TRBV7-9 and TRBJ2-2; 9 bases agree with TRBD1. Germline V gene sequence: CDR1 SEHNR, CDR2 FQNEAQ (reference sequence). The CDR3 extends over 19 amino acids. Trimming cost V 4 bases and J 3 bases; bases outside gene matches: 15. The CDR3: CASSWTGTGRPKDTGELFF. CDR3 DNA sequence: TGTGCCAGCAGCTGGACCGGGACAGGGCGGCCAAAGGACACCGGGGAGCTGTTTTTT.

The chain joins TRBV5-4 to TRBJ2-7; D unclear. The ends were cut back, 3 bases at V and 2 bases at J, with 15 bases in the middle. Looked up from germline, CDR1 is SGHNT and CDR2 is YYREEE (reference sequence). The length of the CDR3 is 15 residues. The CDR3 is CASSSVRPKTYEQYF. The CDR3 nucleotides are TGTGCCAGCAGCTCGGTTAGACCGAAAACCTACGAGCAGTACTTC.